This entry lists 20 T cell receptor beta chains sequenced from one sample in a study of tumor and adjacent non-tumor tissue in lung cancer. A modified ARM-PCR protocol with three rounds of nested PCR amplified TCRbeta. TCRdb fed the multiplex PCR reads into MiXCR, producing one record per CDR3 protein. The sample yields fewer than 150,000 distinct CDR3 sequences, approximately 72% seen once. This sample's RNA came from whole unsorted tissue. The sample was lung tumor tissue. The receptors shown here come from a man aged 60 to 69 with small cell lung cancer.

This clonotype was counted at least ten times. The rearrangement joins TRBV29-1 to TRBJ2-2, with 10 bases fitting TRBD2. The V and J ends lost 4 bases and 7 bases, in that order; junction bases with no gene match: 12. Germline V lookup: CDR1 SQVTM, CDR2 ANQGSEA. This CDR3 contains 16 residues. This chain's CDR3 is CSVVWLAGVFGGELFF. The DNA of the CDR3 is TGCAGCGTTGTGTGGCTAGCGGGAGTTTTTGGCGGGGAGCTGTTTTTT.

This clonotype was detected once. No conserved phenylalanine or tryptophan is present at the end of the CDR3, so a read error is the likely explanation. The chain recombines TRBV11-2 with TRBJ1-2, with TRBD1 matching over 8 bases. CDR3 length: 14 amino acids. CDR1 is SGHAT, CDR2 FQNNGV, per germline. J gave up 8 bases and V 5 bases, and 10 bases lay outside the gene matches. CDR3 in DNA: TGTGCCAGCAGCCTAGCCGGGACAGGCTACGGCTACACCTTA. The encoded protein is CASSLAGTGYGYTL.

By frequency in the sample, this clonotype is medium-sized. This rearrangement joins TRBV12-5 to TRBJ2-2; 7 bases map to TRBD1. V dropped 11 bases and J dropped 2; count of bases not matched to a gene: 5. From germline, CDR1 is LGHNT and CDR2 FRNRAP. CDR3 size: 13 residues. This CDR3 is CAAWDRNTGELFF. The CDR3 DNA is TGTGCTGCCTGGGACAGAAACACCGGGGAGCTGTTTTTT.

Notes on this clonotype: A single base separates this from a much larger clone, so it may be a read error. This CDR3 fails to terminate in the conserved phenylalanine or tryptophan, so it likely reflects a read error. As DNA, the CDR3 is TGTGCCAGCAGTGATTTGGGAGGGTCCACAGATACGCAGTATTCT. Encoded protein: CASSDLGGSTDTQYS. The genes are TRBV6-1 and TRBJ2-3, with 7 bases fitting TRBD2. There are 15 residues in the CDR3. The J segment lost 2 bases and the V segment lost 3 bases, leaving 5 bases of the junction unmatched. Per germline, CDR1 MNHNS and CDR2 SASEGT.

Details on this clonotype: The junction departs from germline at one end; a sequencing error may be responsible. V and J are TRBV4-2 and TRBJ2-7; D possibly corresponds to TRBD2 (8 bases). Germline CDR1 reads LGHNA; CDR2 reads YNFKEQ. The CDR3 runs 16 residues. CDR3 nucleotides: TGTGCCAGCGGCCAAGGGCCGGGAGGGGGCTCCTACGAGCAATACTTC. This gives the protein CASGQGPGGGSYEQYF.

The chain links TRBV11-2 to TRBJ2-2; D is possibly TRBD1 or TRBD2 (5 bases each). The CDR3 length is 14 residues. Germline lookup yields CDR1 SGHAT and CDR2 FQNNGV. CDR3 amino acids: CTISRDLVERELFF. DNA of the CDR3: TGTACCATCAGCCGGGACCTAGTGGAGAGGGAGCTGTTTTTT.

Details on this clonotype: This clone may be a read error of a much larger clone one base away. The CDR3 does not close with the conserved phenylalanine or tryptophan, likely indicating a read error. V gene TRBV6-1 combines with J gene TRBJ2-1, with 10 bases identical to TRBD2. This CDR3 region has 15 residues. Germline assignment: CDR1 MNHNS and CDR2 SASEGT. The V gene end was trimmed by 4 bases and the J gene end by 8 bases; junction bases not matched to a gene: 8. The CDR3 loop reads CASSVPSGSRDEQFS. The CDR3 bases are TGTGCCAGCAGTGTACCTAGCGGGAGTCGGGATGAGCAGTTCTCC.

Points on this clonotype: The junction shows a germline mismatch at one end, possibly a read error. The V and J genes are TRBV11-1 and TRBJ2-7, with a tentative D call TRBD1 (5 bases). Germline V gene data show CDR1 as SGHAT and CDR2 as FQDESV (reference sequence). There are 12 residues in the CDR3. The CDR3 coding sequence is TGTGCCAGCAGTGGACAAGGGCGCGAGCACTACTTC. Translated, it gives CASSGQGREHYF. The variable domain in full, with the rest retrieved from reference TRBV11-1 and TRBJ2-7, is EAEVAQSPRYKITEKSQAVAFWCDPISGHATLYWYRQILGQGPELLVQFQDESVVDDSQLPKDRFSAERLKGVDSTLKIQPAELGDSAMYLCASSGQGREHYFGPGTRLTVT.

This clonotype has more than one count but fewer than ten. J is TRBJ1-1 and V is TRBV28; D gene ambiguous. Germline-derived CDR1 and CDR2 are MDHEN and SYDVKM. The CDR3 consists of 12 residues. V was clipped by 4 bases and J by 4 bases, with 7 bases between them. This CDR3 is CASSSYTTEAFF. The CDR3 DNA follows: TGTGCCAGCAGTTCTTACACCACTGAAGCTTTCTTT. The full variable domain, with the rest looked up from reference TRBV28 and TRBJ1-1, is DVKVTQSSRYLVKRTGEKVFLECVQDMDHENMFWYRQDPGLGLRLIYFSYDVKMKEKGDIPEGYSVSREKKERFSLILESASTNQTSMYLCASSSYTTEAFFGQGTRLTVV.

The J gene is TRBJ2-4, the V gene TRBV12-3 or TRBV12-4; 7 nucleotides agree with TRBD2. The CDR3 spans 16 residues. Trimming at V came to 5 bases and at J to 0 bases, leaving 7 bases not matched to a gene. The CDR3 DNA is TGTGCCAGCAGTCCATGCGGGGGTTTAGCCAAAAACATTCAGTACTTC. This gives the protein CASSPCGGLAKNIQYF.

V usage is TRBV20-1 and J usage is TRBJ1-6; maybe TRBD1 (6 bases). Germline lookup yields CDR1 DFQATT and CDR2 SNEGSKA (reference sequence). V was pared by 1 base and J by 9 bases, with 10 bases between. The CDR3 totals 13 residues. CDR3 sequence: CSARGDNSSPLHF. The CDR3 bases are TGCAGTGCTAGAGGGGACAATAGTTCACCCCTCCACTTT.

Many counts were recorded for this clonotype. The chain joins TRBV6-2 or TRBV6-3 to TRBJ2-1, with 7 bases matching TRBD2. This CDR3 is built from 12 residues. Germline V gene data show CDR1 as MNHEY and CDR2 as SVGEGT. The trim removed 6 bases at V and 8 bases at J, leaving 4 bases unmatched. CDR3 region: CASRRTSDEQFF. The CDR3 DNA reads TGTGCCAGCAGGCGGACTAGTGATGAGCAGTTCTTC.

This chain joins TRBV11-1 and TRBJ2-7; maybe TRBD1 (6 bases). The V end lost 2 bases, the J end lost 5 bases, and 16 bases lay between the germline ends. Germline V gives CDR1 SGHAT, CDR2 FQDESV (reference sequence). CDR3 length equals 15 residues. CDR3 DNA: TGTGCCAGCAGCTTAACCCCGGGACACGATCACGAGCAGTACTTC. It is translated as CASSLTPGHDHEQYF.

With regard to this clonotype: A much bigger clone sits one base away, suggesting this may be a read error. This chain uses TRBV5-4 with TRBJ2-5; unclear D gene. This CDR3 has 16 residues. CDR1 is SGHNT and CDR2 is YYREEE in the germline V gene (reference sequence). Trimming took off 4 bases at V and 5 bases at J, with 21 bases between the two ends. In DNA form, the CDR3 reads TGTGCCAGCAGCCCTATAAGGCATGCGGTCTGGGAGACCCAGTACTTC. It encodes CASSPIRHAVWETQYF.

On this clonotype: Given the absence of the conserved phenylalanine or tryptophan at the CDR3 end, a read error is likely. The CDR3 coding sequence is TGCAGTGCGTGGGACAATGAGCAGTTCTTA. Translating it yields CSAWDNEQFL. This chain links TRBV20-1 with TRBJ2-1, with no clear D. The germline V gene encodes CDR1 DFQATT and CDR2 SNEGSKA (reference sequence). With 6 bases removed from V and 5 bases from J, the gap between germline ends came to 5 bases. This CDR3 region has 10 residues.

Regarding this clonotype: This CDR3 is missing its conserved last phenylalanine or tryptophan, likely due to a read error. No DNA is shown, since the ends of the CDR3 on it are uncertain; the CDR3 is the one TCRdb lists. The chain links TRBV20-1 to TRBJ1-1; TRBD1, the D gene given by the table, was not confirmed from the DNA. Germline CDR1 and CDR2: DFQATT and SNEGSKA (reference sequence). Inclusive of both ends, the CDR3 amounts to 11 amino acids. CDR3 amino acids: CSARDLQGSFL.

The chain recombines TRBV11-3 with TRBJ2-1; D is unclear. This CDR3 spans 18 amino acids. CDR1 is SGHNT, CDR2 YENEEA, per germline. Between the trimmed V and J ends, which lost 7 bases and 2 bases, there was a span of 24 bases. The CDR3 region has the DNA TGTGCCAGCATCTCGGATGGGATTGGCGGAGATCCCTACAATGAGCAGTTCTTC. It yields the protein CASISDGIGGDPYNEQFF.

A note on this clonotype: Sequence at one end of the junction differs from germline and may be a read error. This sequence joins TRBV29-1 and TRBJ1-2; tentatively, D is TRBD1 (5 bases). CDR3 length: 14 amino acids. Germline V lookup: CDR1 SQVTM, CDR2 ANQGSEA. The CDR3 sequence: CSIVIGQQNYGYTF. DNA for the CDR3: TGTAGCATTGTCATTGGACAACAAAACTATGGCTACACCTTC.

This clonotype was detected a few times. The CDR3 is CSARDLLTSGSETQYF. CDR3 nucleotide sequence: TGCAGTGCTAGAGATCTACTTACTAGCGGGAGTGAGACCCAGTACTTC. The gene calls are TRBV20-1 and TRBJ2-5; TRBD2 matches at 11 bases. This CDR3 comprises 16 residues. In germline, CDR1 is DFQATT, CDR2 SNEGSKA (reference sequence). After removal of 0 bases from V and 5 bases from J, the junction contained 8 bases not matched to a gene.

This clonotype showed up many times. Here the CDR3 reads CASSFEETQYF. DNA of the CDR3: TGTGCCAGCAGCTTTGAAGAGACCCAGTACTTC. The genes are TRBV11-2 and TRBJ2-5; D is unresolved. Germline-derived CDR1 and CDR2 are SGHAT and FQNNGV. The CDR3 has 11 amino acids. V was clipped by 3 bases and J by 3 bases, with 2 bases between them.